This entry is about one TCR beta chain. What it binds is not known. cDNA libraries for TRB were generated by 5' RACE incorporating UMI labels. Following a re-call of the 5' RACE reads, TCRdb has one entry per CDR3 protein and lacks DNA. The sample's table shows thousands of distinct CDR3 sequences. The data derive from a study of CXCR3-negative and CXCR3-positive naive CD8 T cells. Study outcomes and limitations: For CXCR3-positive naive cells, TRB CDR3s were more hydrophobic than those of CXCR3-negative naive cells. Researchers report CXCR3 expression partially decreased after cryopreservation, with fresh PBMCs used in most assays. In both naive subsets diversity was comparably high, whereas memory CD8+ cells showed much lower diversity.

This CDR3 comprises 14 residues. Germline CDR1 is DFQATT and CDR2 is SNEGSKA (reference sequence). The sequence derives from a human donor in good health. Some clones in this sample may be carry-over from other donors' samples. This chain links TRBV20-1 with TRBJ2-2; TCRdb lists TRBD2, though no DNA is available to test this call. The sample was naive CXCR3+ CD8+ T cells from blood. Described subset: CD45RO-CCR7+CD27+CD95- naive CD8+ T cells expressing CXCR3 (TNR3+). The CDR3 reads CSVTRDYRTGELFF.